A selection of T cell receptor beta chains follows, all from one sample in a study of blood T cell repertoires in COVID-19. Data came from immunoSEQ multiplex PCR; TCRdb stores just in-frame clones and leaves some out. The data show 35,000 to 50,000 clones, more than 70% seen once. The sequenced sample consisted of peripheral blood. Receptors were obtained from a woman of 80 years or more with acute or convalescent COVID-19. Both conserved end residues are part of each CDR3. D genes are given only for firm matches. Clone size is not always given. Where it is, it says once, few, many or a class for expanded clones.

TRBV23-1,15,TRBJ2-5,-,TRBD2,CASSQSLLAEETQYF,TGCGCCAGCAGTCAATCGTTACTAGCGGAAGAGACCCAGTACTTC
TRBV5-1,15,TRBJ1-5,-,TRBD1,CASSLSGTGGQPQHF,TGCGCCAGCAGCTTGAGCGGGACAGGGGGTCAGCCCCAGCATTTT
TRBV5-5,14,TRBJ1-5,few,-,CASSLESGNQPQHF,TGTGCCAGCAGCTTGGAATCTGGCAATCAGCCCCAGCATTTT
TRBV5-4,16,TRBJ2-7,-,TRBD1,CASSPWVTGGLYEQYF,TGTGCCAGCAGCCCTTGGGTGACAGGGGGATTGTACGAGCAGTACTTC
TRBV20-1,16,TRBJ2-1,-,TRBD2,CSASPASGGAYNEQFF,TGCAGTGCTAGTCCCGCTAGCGGGGGGGCGTACAATGAGCAGTTCTTC
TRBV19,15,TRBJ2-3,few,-,CASSPVSGGADTQYF,TGTGCCAGTAGTCCGGTTAGCGGAGGAGCAGATACGCAGTATTTT
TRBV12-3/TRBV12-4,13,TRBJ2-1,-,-,CASSLSRVHEQFF,TGTGCCAGCAGTTTGTCGAGAGTCCATGAGCAGTTCTTC
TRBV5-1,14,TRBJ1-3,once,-,CASSQTGSGNTIYF,TGCGCCAGCAGCCAAACAGGGTCTGGAAACACCATATATTTT
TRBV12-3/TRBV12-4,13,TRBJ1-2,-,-,CASSLRGTLGYTF,TGTGCCAGCAGTTTAAGGGGAACCTTAGGCTACACCTTC
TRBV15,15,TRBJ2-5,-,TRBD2,CATSSLRGVQETQYF,TGTGCCACCAGCAGTCTACGGGGGGTCCAAGAGACCCAGTACTTC
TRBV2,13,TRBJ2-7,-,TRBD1,CASSRTGEFEQYF,TGTGCCAGCAGTAGGACAGGGGAGTTCGAGCAGTACTTC
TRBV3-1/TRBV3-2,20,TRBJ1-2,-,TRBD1,CASSQWSEVTLNRGLAGYTF,TGTGCCAGCAGCCAATGGAGCGAAGTAACTCTGAACAGGGGGCTCGCTGGCTACACCTTC
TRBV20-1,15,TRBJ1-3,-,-,CSASSATGSGNTIYF,TGCAGTGCTAGTAGTGCCACAGGGTCTGGAAACACCATATATTTT
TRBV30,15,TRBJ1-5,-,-,CAWSPWGLGNQPQHF,TGTGCCTGGAGCCCCTGGGGGCTGGGCAATCAGCCCCAGCATTTT
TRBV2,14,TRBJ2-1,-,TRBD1,CASSRRTGGDEQFF,TGTGCCAGCAGTCGGCGGACAGGGGGTGATGAGCAGTTCTTC
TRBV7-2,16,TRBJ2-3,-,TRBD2,CASSSTSERLTDTQYF,TGTGCCAGCAGTTCGACTAGCGAGCGCCTCACAGATACGCAGTATTTT
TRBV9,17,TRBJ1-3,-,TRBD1,CASSGSTGFTPGNTIYF,TGTGCCAGCAGCGGATCGACAGGGTTTACCCCCGGAAACACCATATATTTT
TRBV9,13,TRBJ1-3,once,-,CASSPPSGNTIYF,TGTGCCAGCAGCCCTCCCTCTGGAAACACCATATATTTT
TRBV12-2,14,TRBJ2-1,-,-,CASRPGGSHNEQFF,TGTGCAAGTCGCCCGGGGGGGTCACACAATGAGCAGTTCTTC
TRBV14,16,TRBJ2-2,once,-,CASSQRTGSNTGELFF,TGTGCCAGCAGCCAACGAACAGGATCGAACACCGGGGAGCTGTTTTTT
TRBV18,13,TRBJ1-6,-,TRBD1,CASRSDRDSPLHF,TGTGCCAGCCGGTCGGACAGGGATTCACCCCTCCACTTT
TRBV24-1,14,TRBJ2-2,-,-,CATSDPTRTGELFF,TGTGCCACCAGTGACCCGACTAGGACCGGGGAGCTGTTTTTT
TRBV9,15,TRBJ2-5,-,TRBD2,CASSRFGGEEETQYF,TGTGCCAGCAGCAGGTTCGGGGGGGAAGAAGAGACCCAGTACTTC
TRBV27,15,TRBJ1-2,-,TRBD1,CASSPHRGQVYGYTF,TGTGCCAGCAGTCCCCACCGGGGACAGGTCTATGGCTACACCTTC
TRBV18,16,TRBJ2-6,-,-,CASLAGTFSGANVLTF,TGTGCCAGCTTGGCAGGGACTTTCTCTGGGGCCAACGTCCTGACTTTC
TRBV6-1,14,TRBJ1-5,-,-,CASSEAGQNQPQHF,TGTGCCAGCAGTGAAGCTGGGCAGAATCAGCCCCAGCATTTT
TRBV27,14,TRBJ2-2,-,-,CASSLVTGGGELFF,TGTGCCAGCAGTTTAGTTACTGGTGGCGGGGAGCTGTTTTTT
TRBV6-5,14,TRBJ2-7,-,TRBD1,CASSYRGQGEEQYF,TGTGCCAGCAGTTACCGTGGACAGGGCGAGGAGCAGTACTTC
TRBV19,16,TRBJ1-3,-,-,CATTRIGTDPGNTIYF,TGTGCCACCACAAGGATCGGAACAGATCCGGGAAACACCATATATTTT
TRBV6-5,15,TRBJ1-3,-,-,CASSYRPGLGNTIYF,TGTGCCAGCAGTTACCGCCCGGGACTAGGAAACACCATATATTTT
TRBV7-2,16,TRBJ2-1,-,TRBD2,CASSKSGGWGYNEQFF,TGTGCCAGCAGCAAAAGCGGGGGTTGGGGATACAATGAGCAGTTCTTC
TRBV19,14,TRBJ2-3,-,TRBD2,CASTQAGGADTQYF,TGTGCCAGTACGCAGGCGGGGGGAGCAGATACGCAGTATTTT
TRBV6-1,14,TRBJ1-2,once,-,CASSEGAGVLGYTF,TGTGCCAGCAGTGAAGGGGCAGGGGTGTTGGGCTACACCTTC
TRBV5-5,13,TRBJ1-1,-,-,CASSFQGLGEAFF,TGTGCCAGCAGCTTCCAGGGCCTCGGTGAAGCTTTCTTT
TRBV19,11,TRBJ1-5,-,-,CASSIGRAQHF,TGTGCCAGTAGTATAGGCAGGGCCCAACATTTT
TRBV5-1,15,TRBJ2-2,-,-,CASSLERQNTGELFF,TGCGCCAGCAGCCTCGAGCGGCAGAACACCGGGGAGCTGTTTTTT
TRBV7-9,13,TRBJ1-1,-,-,CASSPLANTEAFF,TGTGCCAGCAGCCCGCTGGCGAACACTGAAGCTTTCTTT
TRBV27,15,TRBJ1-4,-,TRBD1,CASSYGDRRIEKLFF,TGTGCCAGCAGTTACGGGGACAGGCGAATAGAAAAACTGTTTTTT
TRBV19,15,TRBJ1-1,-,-,CASTNKITGSTEAFF,TGTGCCAGTACCAATAAGATAACAGGGTCCACTGAAGCTTTCTTT
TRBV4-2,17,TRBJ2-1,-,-,CASSQDSERADLNEQFF,TGTGCCAGCAGCCAAGATTCGGAGCGGGCGGATCTCAATGAGCAGTTCTTC
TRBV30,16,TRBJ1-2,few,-,CAWSDTPLDRDYGYTF,TGTGCCTGGAGTGATACTCCCCTTGACAGAGACTATGGCTACACCTTC
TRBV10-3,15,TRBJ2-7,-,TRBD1,CAISPSGTGRGEQYF,TGTGCCATCAGTCCTTCCGGGACAGGGCGTGGCGAGCAGTACTTC
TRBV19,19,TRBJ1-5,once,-,CASSRKGRKDTYSNQPQHF,TGTGCCAGTAGTAGAAAGGGGCGGAAGGATACCTATAGCAATCAGCCCCAGCATTTT
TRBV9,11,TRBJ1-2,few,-,CASSVGGHYTF,TGTGCCAGCAGCGTAGGGGGACACTACACCTTC
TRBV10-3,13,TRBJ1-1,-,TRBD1,CAIKSQGDTEAFF,TGTGCCATCAAATCACAGGGGGACACTGAAGCTTTCTTT
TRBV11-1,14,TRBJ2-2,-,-,CASSLNRVTGELFF,TGTGCCAGCAGCTTGAACAGGGTCACCGGGGAGCTGTTTTTT
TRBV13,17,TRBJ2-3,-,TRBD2,CASSKRLAGDTTDTQYF,TGTGCCAGCAGCAAAAGACTAGCGGGCGATACCACAGATACGCAGTATTTT
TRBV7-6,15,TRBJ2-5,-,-,CASSSAGGKPETQYF,TGTGCCAGCAGCTCCGCGGGTGGTAAGCCAGAGACCCAGTACTTC
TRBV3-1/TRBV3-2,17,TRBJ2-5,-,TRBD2,CASSQDPTSGSRETQYF,TGTGCCAGCAGCCAAGACCCCACTAGCGGGTCGCGAGAGACCCAGTACTTC
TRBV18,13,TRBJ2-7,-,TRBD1,CASSPDRDYEQYF,TGTGCCAGCTCACCAGACAGGGACTACGAGCAGTACTTC
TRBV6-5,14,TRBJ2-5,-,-,CASSRTILQETQYF,TGTGCCAGCAGCCGAACTATCCTACAAGAGACCCAGTACTTC
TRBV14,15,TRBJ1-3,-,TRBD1,CASSPKTGTGNTIYF,TGTGCCAGCAGCCCCAAGACAGGGACTGGAAACACCATATATTTT
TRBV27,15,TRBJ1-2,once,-,CASSFSGGRIYGYTF,TGTGCCAGCAGTTTCAGTGGGGGCAGGATCTATGGCTACACCTTC
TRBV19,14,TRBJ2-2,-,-,CASSMTVNTGELFF,TGTGCCAGTAGTATGACAGTGAACACCGGGGAGCTGTTTTTT
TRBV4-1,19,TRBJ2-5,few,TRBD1,CASSQEGAGTGTRGETQYF,TGCGCCAGCAGCCAAGAAGGAGCGGGGACAGGGACGAGAGGGGAGACCCAGTACTTC